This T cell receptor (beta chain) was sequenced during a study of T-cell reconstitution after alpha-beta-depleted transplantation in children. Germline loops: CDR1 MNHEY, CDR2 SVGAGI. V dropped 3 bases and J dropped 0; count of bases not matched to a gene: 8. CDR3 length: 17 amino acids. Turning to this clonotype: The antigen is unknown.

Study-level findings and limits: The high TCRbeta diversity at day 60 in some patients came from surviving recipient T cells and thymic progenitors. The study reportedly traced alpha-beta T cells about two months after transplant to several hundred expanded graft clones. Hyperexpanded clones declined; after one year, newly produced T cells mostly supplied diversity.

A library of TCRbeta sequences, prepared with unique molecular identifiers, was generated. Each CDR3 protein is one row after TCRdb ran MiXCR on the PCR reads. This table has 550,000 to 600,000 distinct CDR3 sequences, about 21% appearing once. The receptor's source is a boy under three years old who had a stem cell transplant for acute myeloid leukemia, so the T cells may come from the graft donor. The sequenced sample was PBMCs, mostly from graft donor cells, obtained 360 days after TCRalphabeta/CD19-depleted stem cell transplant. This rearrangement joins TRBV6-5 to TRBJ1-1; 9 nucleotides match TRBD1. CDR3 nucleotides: TGTGCCAGCAGTTATTCGGACAGGGGTTTAATGAACACTGAAGCTTTCTTT. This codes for CASSYSDRGLMNTEAFF.